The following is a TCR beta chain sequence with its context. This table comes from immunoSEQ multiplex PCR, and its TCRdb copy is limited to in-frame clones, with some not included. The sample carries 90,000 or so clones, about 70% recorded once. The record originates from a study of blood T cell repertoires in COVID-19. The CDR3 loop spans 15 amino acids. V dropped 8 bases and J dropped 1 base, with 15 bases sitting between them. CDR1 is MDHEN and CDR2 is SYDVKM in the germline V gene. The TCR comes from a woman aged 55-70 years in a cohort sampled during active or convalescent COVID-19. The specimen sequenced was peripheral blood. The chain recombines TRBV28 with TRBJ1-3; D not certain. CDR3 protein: CASPSFGESGNTIYF. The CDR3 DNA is TGTGCCAGCCCCTCCTTCGGAGAGTCTGGAAACACCATATATTTT.